The TCR beta chain described here comes from a study of blood T cell repertoires in COVID-19. Across the study: The samples span acute and convalescent COVID-19 from the United States, Italy and Spain. PBMCs, B-cell-depleted T cells, or T cells provided the cDNA or gDNA that made up the material.

Per the study methods: It was from reference gene primer amplification that nucleated cell counts were estimated. Clones were sequenced by immunoSEQ multiplex PCR, and TCRdb holds only the in-frame ones, with some missing. Clonal size and the V and J genes are those of that table, whereas D and trimming came from the DNA. The repertoire holds around 260,000 clones, with around 86% as singletons. CDR3 length equals 15 residues. V gave up 3 bases and J gave up 0 bases, with 12 bases separating them. Per the germline V gene, CDR1 is SGHAT and CDR2 is FQDESV (reference sequence). The TCR sequence derives from a man aged 35 to 55 who had recovered from COVID-19. The specimen sequenced was peripheral blood. The chain links TRBV11-1 to TRBJ2-7, with D tentatively TRBD1 (5 bases). CDR3 sequence (DNA): TGTGCCAGCAGCTTTGACCAGGGTGGCTCCTACGAGCAGTACTTC. Its translation: CASSFDQGGSYEQYF.